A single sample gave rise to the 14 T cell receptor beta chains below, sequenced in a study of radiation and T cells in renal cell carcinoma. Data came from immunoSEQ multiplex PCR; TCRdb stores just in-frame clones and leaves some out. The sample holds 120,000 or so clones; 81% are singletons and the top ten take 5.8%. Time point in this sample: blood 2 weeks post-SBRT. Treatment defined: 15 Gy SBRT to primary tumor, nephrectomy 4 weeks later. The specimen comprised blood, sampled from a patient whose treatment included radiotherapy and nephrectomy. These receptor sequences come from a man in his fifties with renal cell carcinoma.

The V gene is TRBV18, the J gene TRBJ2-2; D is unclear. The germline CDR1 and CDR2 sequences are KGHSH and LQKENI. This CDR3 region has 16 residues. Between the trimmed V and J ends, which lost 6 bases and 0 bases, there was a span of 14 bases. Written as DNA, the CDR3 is TGTGCCAGCTCCCTTTACGCCGGGTCGAACACCGGGGAGCTGTTTTTT. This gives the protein CASSLYAGSNTGELFF.

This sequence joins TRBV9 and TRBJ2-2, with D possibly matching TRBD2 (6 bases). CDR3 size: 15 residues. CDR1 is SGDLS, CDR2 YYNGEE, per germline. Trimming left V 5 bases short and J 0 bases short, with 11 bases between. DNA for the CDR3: TGTGCCAGCAGTGATAGCGGTACGAACACCGGGGAGCTGTTTTTT. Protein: CASSDSGTNTGELFF.

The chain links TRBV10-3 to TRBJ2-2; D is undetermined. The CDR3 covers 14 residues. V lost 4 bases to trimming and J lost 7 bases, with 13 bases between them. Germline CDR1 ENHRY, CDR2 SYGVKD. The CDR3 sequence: CAISASLEFGELFF. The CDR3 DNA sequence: TGTGCCATCAGTGCGTCTCTAGAGTTCGGGGAGCTGTTTTTT.

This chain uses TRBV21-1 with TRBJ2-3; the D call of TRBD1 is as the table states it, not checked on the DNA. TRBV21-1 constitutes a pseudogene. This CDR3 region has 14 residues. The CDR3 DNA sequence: TGTGCCAGCAGCAAAAGGGACATTCCAGATACGCAGTATTTT. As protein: CASSKRDIPDTQYF.

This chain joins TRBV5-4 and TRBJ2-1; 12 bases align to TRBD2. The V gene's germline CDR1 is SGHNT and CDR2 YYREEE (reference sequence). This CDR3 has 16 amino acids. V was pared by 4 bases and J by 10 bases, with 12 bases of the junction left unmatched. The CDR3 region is CASSPGGTSGRTEQFF. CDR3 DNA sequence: TGTGCCAGCAGCCCCGGTGGGACTAGCGGGCGAACAGAGCAGTTCTTC.

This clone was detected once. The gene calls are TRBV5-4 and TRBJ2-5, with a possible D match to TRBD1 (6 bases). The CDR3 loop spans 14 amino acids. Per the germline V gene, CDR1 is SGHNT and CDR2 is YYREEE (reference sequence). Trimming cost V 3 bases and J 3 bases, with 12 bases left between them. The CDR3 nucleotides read TGTGCCAGCAGCTCCCGGACAGCAGAAGAGACCCAGTACTTC. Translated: CASSSRTAEETQYF.

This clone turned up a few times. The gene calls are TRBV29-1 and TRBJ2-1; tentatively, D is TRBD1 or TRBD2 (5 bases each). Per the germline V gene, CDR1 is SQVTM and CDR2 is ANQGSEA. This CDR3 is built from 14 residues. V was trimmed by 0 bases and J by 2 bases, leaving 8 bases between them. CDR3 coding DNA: TGCAGCGTTGAAGAATGGGGGACCTACAATGAGCAGTTCTTC. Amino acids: CSVEEWGTYNEQFF.

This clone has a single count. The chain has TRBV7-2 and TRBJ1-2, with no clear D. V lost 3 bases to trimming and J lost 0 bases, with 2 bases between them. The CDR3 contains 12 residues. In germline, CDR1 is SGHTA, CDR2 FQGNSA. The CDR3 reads CASSFPNYGYTF. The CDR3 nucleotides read TGTGCCAGCAGCTTCCCTAACTATGGCTACACCTTC.

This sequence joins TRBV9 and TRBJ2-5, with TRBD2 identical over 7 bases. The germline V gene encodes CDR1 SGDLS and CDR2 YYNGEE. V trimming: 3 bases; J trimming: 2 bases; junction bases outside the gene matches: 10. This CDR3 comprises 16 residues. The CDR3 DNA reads TGTGCCAGCAGCGCCGGAGGGTCTAGCGGACAAGAGACCCAGTACTTC. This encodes CASSAGGSSGQETQYF.

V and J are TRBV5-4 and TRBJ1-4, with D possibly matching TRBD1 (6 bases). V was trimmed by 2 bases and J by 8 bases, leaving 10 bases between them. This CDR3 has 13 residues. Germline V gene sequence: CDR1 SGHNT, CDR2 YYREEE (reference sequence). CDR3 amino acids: CASSFRGEEKLFF. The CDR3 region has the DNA TGTGCCAGCAGCTTCAGGGGAGAGGAAAAACTGTTTTTT. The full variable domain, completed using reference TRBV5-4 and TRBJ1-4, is ETGVTQSPTHLIKTRGQQVTLRCSSQSGHNTVSWYQQALGQGPQFIFQYYREEENGRGNFPPRFSGLQFPNYSSELNVNALELDDSALYLCASSFRGEEKLFFGSGTQLSVL.

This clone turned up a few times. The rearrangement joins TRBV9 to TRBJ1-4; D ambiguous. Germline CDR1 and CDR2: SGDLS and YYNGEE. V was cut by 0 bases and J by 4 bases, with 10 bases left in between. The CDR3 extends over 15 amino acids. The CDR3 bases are TGTGCCAGCAGCGTAGGGTCAGCCTTTAATGAAAAACTGTTTTTT. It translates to CASSVGSAFNEKLFF.

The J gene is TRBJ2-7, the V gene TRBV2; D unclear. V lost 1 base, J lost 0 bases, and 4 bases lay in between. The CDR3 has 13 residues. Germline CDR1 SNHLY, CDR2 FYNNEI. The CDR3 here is CASSEEFSYEQYF. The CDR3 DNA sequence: TGTGCCAGCAGTGAAGAGTTCTCCTACGAGCAGTACTTC.

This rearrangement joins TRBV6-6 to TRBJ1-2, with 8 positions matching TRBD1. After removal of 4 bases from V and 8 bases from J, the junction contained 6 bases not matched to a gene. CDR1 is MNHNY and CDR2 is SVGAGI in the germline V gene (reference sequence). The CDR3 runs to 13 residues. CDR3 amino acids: CASSSRGPWGYTF. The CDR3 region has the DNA TGTGCCAGCAGTTCCAGGGGGCCGTGGGGCTACACCTTC.

The CDR3 DNA reads as TGTGCCAGCAGTCCCAGGGTTTCCGGGGCCAACGTCCTGACTTTC. This sequence encodes CASSPRVSGANVLTF. The V and J genes are TRBV6-5 and TRBJ2-6, with D possibly TRBD1 on 5 matching bases. With 5 bases removed from V and 4 bases from J, the gap between germline ends came to 12 bases. The CDR3 covers 15 residues. Germline V gene lookup returns CDR1 MNHEY and CDR2 SVGAGI.